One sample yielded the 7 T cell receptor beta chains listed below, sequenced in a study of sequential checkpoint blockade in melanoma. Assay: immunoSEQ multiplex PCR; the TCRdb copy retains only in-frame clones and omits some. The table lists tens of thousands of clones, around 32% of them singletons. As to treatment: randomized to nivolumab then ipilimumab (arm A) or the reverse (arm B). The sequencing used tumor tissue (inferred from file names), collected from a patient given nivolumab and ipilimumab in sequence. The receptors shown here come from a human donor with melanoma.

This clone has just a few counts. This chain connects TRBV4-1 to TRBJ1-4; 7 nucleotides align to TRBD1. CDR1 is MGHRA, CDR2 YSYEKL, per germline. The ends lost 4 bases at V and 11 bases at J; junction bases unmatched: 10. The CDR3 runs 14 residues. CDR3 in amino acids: CASSRGQSSAKLFF. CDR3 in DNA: TGCGCCAGCAGCCGGGGACAGTCCAGCGCTAAACTGTTTTTT.

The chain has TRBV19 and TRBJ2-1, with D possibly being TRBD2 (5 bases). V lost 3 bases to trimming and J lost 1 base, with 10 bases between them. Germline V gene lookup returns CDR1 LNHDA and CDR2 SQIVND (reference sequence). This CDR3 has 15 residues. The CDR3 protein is CASSMGSGSYNEQFF. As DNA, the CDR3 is TGTGCCAGTAGTATGGGCAGCGGATCCTACAATGAGCAGTTCTTC.

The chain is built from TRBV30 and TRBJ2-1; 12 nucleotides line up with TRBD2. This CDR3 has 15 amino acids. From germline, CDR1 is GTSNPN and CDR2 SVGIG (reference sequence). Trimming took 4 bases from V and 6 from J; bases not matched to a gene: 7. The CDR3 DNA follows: TGTGCCTGGATTGGGGCTAGCGGGAGGGCCAATGAGCAGTTCTTC. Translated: CAWIGASGRANEQFF. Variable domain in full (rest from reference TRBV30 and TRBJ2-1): SQTIHQWPATLVQPVGSPLSLECTVEGTSNPNLYWYRQAAGRGLQLLFYSVGIGQISSEVPQNLSASRPQDRQFILSSKKLLLSDSGFYLCAWIGASGRANEQFFGPGTRLTVL.

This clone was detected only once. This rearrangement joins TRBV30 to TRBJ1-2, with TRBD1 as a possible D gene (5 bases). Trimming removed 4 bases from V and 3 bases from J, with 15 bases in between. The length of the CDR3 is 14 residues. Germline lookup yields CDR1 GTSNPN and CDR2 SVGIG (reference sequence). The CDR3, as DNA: TGTGCCTGGACCAGGAGGGGCACGGACTATGGCTACACCTTC. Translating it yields CAWTRRGTDYGYTF.

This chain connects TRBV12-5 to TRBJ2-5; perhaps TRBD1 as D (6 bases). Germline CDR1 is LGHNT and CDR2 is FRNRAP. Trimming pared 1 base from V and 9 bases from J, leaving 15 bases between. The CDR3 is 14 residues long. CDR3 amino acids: CASGLARDTPPQYF. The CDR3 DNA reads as TGTGCTAGTGGTTTGGCCCGGGACACACCCCCCCAGTACTTC.

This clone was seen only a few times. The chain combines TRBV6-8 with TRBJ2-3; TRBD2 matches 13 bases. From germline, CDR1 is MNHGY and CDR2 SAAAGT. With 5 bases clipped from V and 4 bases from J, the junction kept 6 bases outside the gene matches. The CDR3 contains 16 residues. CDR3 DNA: TGTGCCAGCAGTGCAACTAGCGGGAGGGCCCCAGATACGCAGTATTTT. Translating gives CASSATSGRAPDTQYF.

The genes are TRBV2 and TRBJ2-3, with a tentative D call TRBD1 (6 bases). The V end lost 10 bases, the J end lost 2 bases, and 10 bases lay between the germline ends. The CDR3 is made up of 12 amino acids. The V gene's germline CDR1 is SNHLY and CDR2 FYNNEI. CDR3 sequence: CATSGHTDTQYF. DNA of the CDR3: TGTGCCACCTCGGGACACACAGATACGCAGTATTTT.